This T cell receptor (beta chain) was captured in a study of CD8 T cells in ankylosing spondylitis. TCRdb reprocessed the 5' RACE reads with MiXCR, giving one entry per CDR3 protein. Of some 130,000 distinct CDR3 sequences listed, around 6.6% are singletons. Trimming took 6 bases from V and 2 from J; bases not matched to a gene: 11. Germline values: CDR1 DFQATT, CDR2 SNEGSKA (reference sequence). The CDR3 is 15 residues long. The clonotype comes from a female donor with ankylosing spondylitis or in good health (not recorded which). V is TRBV20-1 and J is TRBJ1-2; 8 bases align to TRBD1. Specimen: blood, either unsorted or a sorted T cell fraction (not recorded which). In nucleotides, the CDR3 is TGCAGTGCCACTTCTTGGACAGGGCGGAACTATGGCTACACCTTC. Translating it yields CSATSWTGRNYGYTF.